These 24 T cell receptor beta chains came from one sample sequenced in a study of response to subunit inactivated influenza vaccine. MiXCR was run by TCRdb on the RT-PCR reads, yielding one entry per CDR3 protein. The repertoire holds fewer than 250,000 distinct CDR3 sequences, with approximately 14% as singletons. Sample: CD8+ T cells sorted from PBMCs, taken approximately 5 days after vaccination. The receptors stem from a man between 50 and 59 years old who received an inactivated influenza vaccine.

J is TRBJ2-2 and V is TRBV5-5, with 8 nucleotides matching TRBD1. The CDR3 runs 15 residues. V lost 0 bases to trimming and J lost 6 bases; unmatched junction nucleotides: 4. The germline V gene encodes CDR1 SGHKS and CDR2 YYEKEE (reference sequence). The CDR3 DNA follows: TGTGCCAGCAGCTTGGACAGGGGGATGGCCGGGGAGCTGTTTTTT. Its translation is CASSLDRGMAGELFF.

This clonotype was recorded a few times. CDR3: CASSYNFEAYNEQFF. In DNA form, the CDR3 reads TGTGCCAGCAGTTATAACTTTGAGGCCTACAATGAGCAGTTCTTC. The chain links TRBV12-3 or TRBV12-4 to TRBJ2-1, with D unclear. Deletions cut 4 bases from V and 2 bases from J, with 12 bases between. The CDR3 is 15 residues long.

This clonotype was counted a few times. In DNA, the CDR3 is TGCAGTGCTAGAGGAACCCTCGCCAACTCCTACGAGCAGTACTTC. Residues: CSARGTLANSYEQYF. V is TRBV20-1 and J is TRBJ2-7; no clear D gene. Germline loops: CDR1 DFQATT, CDR2 SNEGSKA (reference sequence). The CDR3 is made up of 15 amino acids. Trimming removed 1 base from V and 0 bases from J, with 13 bases in between.

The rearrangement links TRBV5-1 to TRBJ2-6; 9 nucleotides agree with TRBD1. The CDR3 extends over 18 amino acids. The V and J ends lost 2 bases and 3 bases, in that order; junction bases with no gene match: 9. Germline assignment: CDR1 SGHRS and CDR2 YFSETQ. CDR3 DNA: TGCGCCAGCAGCTTACCCGGGACAGGGTCGTATGGGGCCAACGTCCTGACTTTC. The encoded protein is CASSLPGTGSYGANVLTF.

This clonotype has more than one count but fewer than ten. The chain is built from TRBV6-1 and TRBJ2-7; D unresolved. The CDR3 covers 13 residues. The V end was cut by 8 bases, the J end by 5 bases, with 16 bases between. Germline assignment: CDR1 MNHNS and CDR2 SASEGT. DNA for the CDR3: TGTGCCAGCGGCCCGGCGGTAGGAAACGAGCAGTACTTC. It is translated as CASGPAVGNEQYF.

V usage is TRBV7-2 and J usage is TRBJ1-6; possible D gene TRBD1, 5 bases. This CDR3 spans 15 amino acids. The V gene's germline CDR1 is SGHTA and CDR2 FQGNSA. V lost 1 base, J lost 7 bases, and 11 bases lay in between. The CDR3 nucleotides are TGTGCCAGCAGCTTAGTAAGCCAGGGAAATTCACCCCTCCACTTT. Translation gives CASSLVSQGNSPLHF.

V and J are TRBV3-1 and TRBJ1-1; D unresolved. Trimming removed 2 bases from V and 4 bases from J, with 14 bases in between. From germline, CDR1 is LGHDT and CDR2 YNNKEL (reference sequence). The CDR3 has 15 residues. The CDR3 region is CASSQTPRGATEAFF. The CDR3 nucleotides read TGTGCCAGCAGCCAAACTCCGCGGGGTGCCACTGAAGCTTTCTTT.

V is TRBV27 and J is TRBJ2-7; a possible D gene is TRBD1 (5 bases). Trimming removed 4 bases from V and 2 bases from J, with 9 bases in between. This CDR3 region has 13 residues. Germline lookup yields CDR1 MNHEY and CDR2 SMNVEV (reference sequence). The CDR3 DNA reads TGTGCCAGCAGTTCCCTGGACACCTACGAGCAGTACTTC. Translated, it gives CASSSLDTYEQYF.

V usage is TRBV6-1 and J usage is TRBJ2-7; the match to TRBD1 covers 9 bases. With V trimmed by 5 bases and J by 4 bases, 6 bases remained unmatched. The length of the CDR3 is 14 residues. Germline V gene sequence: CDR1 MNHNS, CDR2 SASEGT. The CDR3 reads CASSPQGALYEQYF. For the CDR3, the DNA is TGTGCCAGCAGTCCACAGGGGGCTCTGTACGAGCAGTACTTC.

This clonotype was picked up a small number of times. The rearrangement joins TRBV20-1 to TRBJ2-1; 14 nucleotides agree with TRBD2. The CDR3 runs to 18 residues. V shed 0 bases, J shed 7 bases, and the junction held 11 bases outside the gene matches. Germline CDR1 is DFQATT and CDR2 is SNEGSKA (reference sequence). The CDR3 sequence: CSARDTRGLAGVGNEQFF. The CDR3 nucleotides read TGCAGTGCTAGAGATACTAGGGGACTAGCGGGAGTTGGTAATGAGCAGTTCTTC.

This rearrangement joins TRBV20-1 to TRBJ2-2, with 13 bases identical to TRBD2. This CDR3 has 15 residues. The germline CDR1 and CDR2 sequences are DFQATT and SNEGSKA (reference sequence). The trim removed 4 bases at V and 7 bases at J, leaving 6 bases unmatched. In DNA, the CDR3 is TGCAGTGCTAAACTAGCGGGAGGGCTTAGCGGGGAGCTGTTTTTT. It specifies CSAKLAGGLSGELFF.

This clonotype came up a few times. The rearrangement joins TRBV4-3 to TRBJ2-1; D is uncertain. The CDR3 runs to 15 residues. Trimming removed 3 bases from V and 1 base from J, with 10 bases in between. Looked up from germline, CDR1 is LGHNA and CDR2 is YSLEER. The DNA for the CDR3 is TGCGCCAGCAGCCAGGTCCCCCATTCCTACAATGAGCAGTTCTTC. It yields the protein CASSQVPHSYNEQFF.

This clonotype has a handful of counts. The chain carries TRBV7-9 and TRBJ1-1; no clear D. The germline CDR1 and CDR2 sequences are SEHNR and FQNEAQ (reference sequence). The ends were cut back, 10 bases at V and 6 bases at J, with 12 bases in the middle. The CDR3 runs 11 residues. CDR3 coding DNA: TGTGCCACCACAGCCGGCGCTGAAGCTTTCTTT. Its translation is CATTAGAEAFF.

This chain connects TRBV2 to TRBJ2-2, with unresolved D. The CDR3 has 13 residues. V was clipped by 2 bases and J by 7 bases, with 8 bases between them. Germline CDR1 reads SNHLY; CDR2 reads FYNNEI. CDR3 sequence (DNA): TGTGCCAGCAGTGAACCTATCGTCGGGGAGCTGTTTTTT. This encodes CASSEPIVGELFF.

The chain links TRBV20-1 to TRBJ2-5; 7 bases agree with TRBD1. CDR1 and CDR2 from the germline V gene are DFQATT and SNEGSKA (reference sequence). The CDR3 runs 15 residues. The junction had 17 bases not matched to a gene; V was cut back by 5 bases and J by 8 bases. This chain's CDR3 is CSAGMTGYGMGTQYF. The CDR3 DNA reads TGCAGTGCTGGGATGACAGGGTATGGGATGGGTACCCAGTACTTC.

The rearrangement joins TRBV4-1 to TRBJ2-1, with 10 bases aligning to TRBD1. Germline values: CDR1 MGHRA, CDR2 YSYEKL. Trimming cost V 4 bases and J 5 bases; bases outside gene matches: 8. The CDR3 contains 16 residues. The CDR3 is CASSLSLGQGNNEQFF. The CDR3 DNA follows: TGCGCCAGCAGCCTCTCATTGGGACAGGGGAACAATGAGCAGTTCTTC.

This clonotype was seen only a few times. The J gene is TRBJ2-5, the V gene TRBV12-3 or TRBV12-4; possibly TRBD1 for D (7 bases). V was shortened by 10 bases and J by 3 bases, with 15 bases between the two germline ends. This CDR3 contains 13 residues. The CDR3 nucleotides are TGTGCCACTTGGGGGGACAGCGAAGAGACCCAGTACTTC. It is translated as CATWGDSEETQYF.

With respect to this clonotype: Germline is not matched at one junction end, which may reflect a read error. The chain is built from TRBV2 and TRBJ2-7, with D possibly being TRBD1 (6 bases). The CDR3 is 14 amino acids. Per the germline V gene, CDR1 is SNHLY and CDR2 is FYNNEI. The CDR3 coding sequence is TGTGCCAGCAGCGAAGGACAGATCTCCTACGAGCAGTACTTC. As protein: CASSEGQISYEQYF.

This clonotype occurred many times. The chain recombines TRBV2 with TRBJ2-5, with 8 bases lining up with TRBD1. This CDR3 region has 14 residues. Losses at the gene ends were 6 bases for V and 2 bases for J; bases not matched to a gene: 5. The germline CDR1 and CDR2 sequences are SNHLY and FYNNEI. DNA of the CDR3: TGTGCCAGCAGGAGACAGGGGTGGCAAGAGACCCAGTACTTC. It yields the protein CASRRQGWQETQYF.

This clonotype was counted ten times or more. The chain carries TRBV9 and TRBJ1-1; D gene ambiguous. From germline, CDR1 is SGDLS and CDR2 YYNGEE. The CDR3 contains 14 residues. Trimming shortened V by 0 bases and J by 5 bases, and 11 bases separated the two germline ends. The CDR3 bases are TGTGCCAGCAGCGTAGGGTTCCTGGGGACTGAAGCTTTCTTT. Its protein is CASSVGFLGTEAFF. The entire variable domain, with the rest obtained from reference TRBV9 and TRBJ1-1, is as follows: DSGVTQTPKHLITATGQRVTLRCSPRSGDLSVYWYQQSLDQGLQFLIQYYNGEERAKGNILERFSAQQFPDLHSELNLSSLELGDSALYFCASSVGFLGTEAFFGQGTRLTVV.

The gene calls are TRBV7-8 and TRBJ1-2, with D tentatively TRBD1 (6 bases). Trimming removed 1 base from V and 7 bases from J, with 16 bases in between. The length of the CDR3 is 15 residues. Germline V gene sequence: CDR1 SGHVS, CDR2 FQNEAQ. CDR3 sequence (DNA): TGTGCCAGCAGCTTAGGAGGGGGGGCGATTTCTGGCTACACCTTC. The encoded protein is CASSLGGGAISGYTF.

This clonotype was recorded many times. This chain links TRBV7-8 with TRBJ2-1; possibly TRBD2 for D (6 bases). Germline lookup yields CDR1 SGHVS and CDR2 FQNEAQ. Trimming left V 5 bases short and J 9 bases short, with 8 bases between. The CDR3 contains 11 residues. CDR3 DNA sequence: TGTGCCAGCAGCACCGGGGGTGAGCAGTTCTTC. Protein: CASSTGGEQFF.

CDR3 sequence (DNA): TGTGCCAGCAGTTTATGGGCCAGGGGGACGACCTACGAGCAGTACTTC. Translated, it gives CASSLWARGTTYEQYF. The chain links TRBV28 to TRBJ2-7; TRBD1 matches 7 bases. The germline gives CDR1 MDHEN, CDR2 SYDVKM. The J segment lost 2 bases and the V segment lost 0 bases, leaving 7 bases of the junction unmatched. This CDR3 is 16 amino acids long.

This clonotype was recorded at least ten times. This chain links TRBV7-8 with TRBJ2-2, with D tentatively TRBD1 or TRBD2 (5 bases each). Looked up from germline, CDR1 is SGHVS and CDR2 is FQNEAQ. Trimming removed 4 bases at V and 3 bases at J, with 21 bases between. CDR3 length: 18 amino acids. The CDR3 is CASSSFQGPGLYTGELFF. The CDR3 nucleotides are TGTGCCAGCAGCTCCTTCCAGGGTCCGGGGCTTTACACCGGGGAGCTGTTTTTT.